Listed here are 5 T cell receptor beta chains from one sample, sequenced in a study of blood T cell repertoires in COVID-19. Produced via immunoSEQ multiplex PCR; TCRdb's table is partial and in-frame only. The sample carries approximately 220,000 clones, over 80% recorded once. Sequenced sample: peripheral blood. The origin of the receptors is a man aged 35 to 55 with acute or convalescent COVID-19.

DNA for the CDR3: TGTGCCACCCGGAGGACAGGGTACCAGCCCCAGCATTTT. Its translation is CATRRTGYQPQHF. The V gene is TRBV6-5, the J gene TRBJ1-5, with 8 bases that match TRBD1. The germline gives CDR1 MNHEY, CDR2 SVGAGI. The V gene end was trimmed by 10 bases and the J gene end by 7 bases; junction bases not matched to a gene: 9. There are 13 residues in the CDR3.

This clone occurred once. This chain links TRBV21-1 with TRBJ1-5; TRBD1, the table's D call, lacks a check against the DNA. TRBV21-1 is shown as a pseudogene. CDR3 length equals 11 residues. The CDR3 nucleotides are TGTGCCAGCTGGGGGCATCAGCCCCAGCATTTT. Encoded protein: CASWGHQPQHF.

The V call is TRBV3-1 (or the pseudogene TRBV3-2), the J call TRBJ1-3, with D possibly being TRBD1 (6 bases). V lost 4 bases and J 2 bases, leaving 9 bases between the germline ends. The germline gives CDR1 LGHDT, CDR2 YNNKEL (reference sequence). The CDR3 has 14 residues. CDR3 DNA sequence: TGTGCCAGCAGCCTCCGGGACACTGGAAACACCATATATTTT. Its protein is CASSLRDTGNTIYF.

CDR3 coding DNA: TGCGCCAGCAGCTTGTTCGGGACAGGGGATTTCTACGAGCAGTACTTC. Its translation: CASSLFGTGDFYEQYF. V gene TRBV5-1 combines with J gene TRBJ2-7; TRBD1 matches at 10 bases. The CDR3 contains 16 residues. Trimming removed 1 base from V and 3 bases from J; junction bases left unmatched: 7. Germline V gene data show CDR1 as SGHRS and CDR2 as YFSETQ.

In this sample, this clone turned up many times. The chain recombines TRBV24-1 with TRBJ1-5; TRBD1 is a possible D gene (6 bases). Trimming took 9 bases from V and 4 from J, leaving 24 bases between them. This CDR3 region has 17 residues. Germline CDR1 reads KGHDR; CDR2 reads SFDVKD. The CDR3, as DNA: TGTGCCACCTTCCCCGGGAGGGGGGCCCCAGGGAATCAGCCCCAGCATTTT. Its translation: CATFPGRGAPGNQPQHF.